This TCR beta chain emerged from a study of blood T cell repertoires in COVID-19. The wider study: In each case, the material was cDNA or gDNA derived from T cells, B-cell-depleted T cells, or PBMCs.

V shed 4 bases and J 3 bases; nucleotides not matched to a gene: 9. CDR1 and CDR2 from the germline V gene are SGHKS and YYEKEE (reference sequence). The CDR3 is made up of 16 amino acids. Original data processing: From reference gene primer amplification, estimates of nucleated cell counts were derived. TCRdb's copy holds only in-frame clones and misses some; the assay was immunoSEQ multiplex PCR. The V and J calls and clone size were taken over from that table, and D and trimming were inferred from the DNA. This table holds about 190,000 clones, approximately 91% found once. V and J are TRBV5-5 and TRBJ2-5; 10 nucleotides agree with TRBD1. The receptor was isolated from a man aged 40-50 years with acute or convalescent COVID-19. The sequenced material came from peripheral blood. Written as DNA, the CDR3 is TGTGCCAGCAGCGCCGGGACAGGGGACTCCAAAGAGACCCAGTACTTC. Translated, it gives CASSAGTGDSKETQYF.